The 18 T cell receptor beta chains below were found in one sample sequenced in a study of T-cell reconstitution after alpha-beta-depleted transplantation in children. Preparation of the TCRbeta library used unique molecular identifiers. TCRdb re-analysed the PCR reads in MiXCR, keeping a single row per CDR3 protein. The sample consists of 170,000 or so distinct CDR3 sequences, roughly 7.5% of them appearing once. This sample comprised PBMCs from the stem cell graft donor, obtained from the stem cell graft. The receptors here all came from a human donor who donated a stem cell graft to a child with Wiskott-Aldrich syndrome.

The chain links TRBV2 to TRBJ1-2; D uncertain. Germline lookup yields CDR1 SNHLY and CDR2 FYNNEI. The CDR3 sequence is 11 residues long. Trimming shortened V by 6 bases and J by 3 bases, and 5 bases separated the two germline ends. In nucleotides, the CDR3 is TGTGCCAGCAGGGCAGACTATGGCTACACCTTC. Protein: CASRADYGYTF.

This clonotype was seen more than once but under ten times. The chain is built from TRBV7-9 and TRBJ1-2, with a weak D call TRBD1 (6 bases). V dropped 3 bases and J dropped 4 bases, with 15 bases sitting between them. Germline assignment: CDR1 SEHNR and CDR2 FQNEAQ (reference sequence). The CDR3 runs 15 residues. In DNA, the CDR3 is TGTGCCAGCAGCTTGGGACACAATTCCACCTATGGCTACACCTTC. Encoded protein: CASSLGHNSTYGYTF.

This clonotype was recorded at least ten times. The J gene is TRBJ2-2, the V gene TRBV12-3 or TRBV12-4, with TRBD2 matching over 10 bases. CDR3 size: 15 residues. Germline trimming cut 6 bases from V and 4 bases from J; bases unmatched to any gene: 5. The CDR3 region has the DNA TGTGCCAGCAGGCTCGTAGCGGGAGGCACCGGGGAGCTGTTTTTT. This gives the protein CASRLVAGGTGELFF.

The V call is TRBV3-1, the J call TRBJ1-1; 8 nucleotides align to TRBD1. The CDR3 is 15 residues long. Trimming cost V 4 bases and J 1 base; bases outside gene matches: 5. Germline CDR1 is LGHDT and CDR2 is YNNKEL (reference sequence). The CDR3 region is CASSPGQAKNTEAFF. The CDR3 DNA is TGTGCCAGCAGCCCGGGACAGGCCAAGAACACTGAAGCTTTCTTT.

This clonotype has at least ten counts. The CDR3 sequence is CASSYSGLGLIDEQFF. In DNA, the CDR3 is TGTGCCAGCAGTTACTCGGGACTAGGTCTTATCGATGAGCAGTTCTTC. The chain couples TRBV6-5 to TRBJ2-1; 8 bases line up with TRBD2. V lost 0 bases, J lost 8 bases, and 9 bases stayed unmatched. CDR1 is MNHEY, CDR2 SVGAGI, per germline. The CDR3 sequence is 16 residues long.

The table lists this clonotype with many counts. This rearrangement joins TRBV12-3 or TRBV12-4 to TRBJ2-5; D gene uncertain. There are 14 residues in the CDR3. V was cut by 3 bases and J by 5 bases, with 13 bases left in between. In nucleotides, the CDR3 is TGTGCCAGCAGTTTGAGGTGGAACGATGAGACCCAGTACTTC. Translating it yields CASSLRWNDETQYF.

This clonotype was observed many times. At one end, the junction sequence differs from germline, possibly due to a read error. This chain joins TRBV5-1 and TRBJ2-3; no clear D gene. The germline CDR1 and CDR2 sequences are SGHRS and YFSETQ. CDR3 length: 16 residues. Here the CDR3 DNA reads TGCGCCAGCCGCTTGGGTGGTACCCTGGACACAGATACGCAGTATTTT. It specifies CASRLGGTLDTDTQYF.

Comments on this clonotype: A much larger clone differs by one base, so this may be a read error. V and J are TRBV4-1 and TRBJ2-4; D unclear. This CDR3 is 18 amino acids long. Germline V gene sequence: CDR1 MGHRA, CDR2 YSYEKL. CDR3: CGSSQVGGVLTLENIQYF. For the CDR3, the DNA is TGCGGCAGCAGCCAAGTTGGTGGGGTTTTGACGTTGGAAAACATTCAGTACTTC.

The table lists this clonotype with a few counts. CDR3 in DNA: TGTGCCAGCAGGCCCCGGGGCGGTAGCACAGATACGCAGTATTTT. Amino acid sequence: CASRPRGGSTDTQYF. J is TRBJ2-3 and V is TRBV27; perhaps D is TRBD1 or TRBD2 (5 bases each). V shed 6 bases and J shed 0 bases, with 13 bases lying between them. CDR1 is MNHEY and CDR2 is SMNVEV in the germline V gene (reference sequence). The CDR3 runs to 15 residues.

This clonotype was detected many times. The chain couples TRBV7-2 to TRBJ2-7, with 9 bases lining up with TRBD1. CDR1 is SGHTA and CDR2 is FQGNSA in the germline V gene. This CDR3 has 16 amino acids. V was pared by 3 bases and J by 3 bases, with 9 bases of the junction left unmatched. The CDR3 protein is CASSLGTGTGNYEQYF. The CDR3 DNA reads as TGTGCCAGCAGCTTGGGTACCGGGACAGGGAACTACGAGCAGTACTTC.

This clonotype was recorded many times. The chain combines TRBV5-1 with TRBJ2-1; possible D gene TRBD1, 7 bases. The CDR3 totals 15 residues. Germline-derived CDR1 and CDR2 are SGHRS and YFSETQ. Trimming shortened V by 4 bases and J by 9 bases, and 20 bases separated the two germline ends. In nucleotides, the CDR3 is TGCGCCAGCAGCGCGGACCCAGGGGGGTCAAGTGAGCAGTTCTTC. Translation: CASSADPGGSSEQFF.

This rearrangement joins TRBV4-3 to TRBJ2-3; tentatively, D is TRBD2 (7 bases). The CDR3 is made up of 16 amino acids. Germline V gene lookup returns CDR1 LGHNA and CDR2 YSLEER. Trimming shortened V by 0 bases and J by 3 bases, and 13 bases separated the two germline ends. In DNA, the CDR3 is TGCGCCAGCAGCCAAGATAGGGAGGGGGGGACAGATACGCAGTATTTT. Its translation: CASSQDREGGTDTQYF.

This clonotype was seen repeatedly, ten times or more. The gene calls are TRBV6-2 or TRBV6-3 and TRBJ2-7, with D unclear. V was pared by 6 bases and J by 2 bases, with 11 bases between. The CDR3 has 13 residues. CDR1 is MNHEY, CDR2 SVGEGT, per germline. This CDR3 reads CASREPTAYEQYF. CDR3 DNA: TGTGCCAGCAGAGAACCCACGGCCTACGAGCAGTACTTC.

This clonotype was picked up many times. The V and J genes are TRBV6-1 and TRBJ1-2; no clear D. This CDR3 spans 15 amino acids. Per the germline V gene, CDR1 is MNHNS and CDR2 is SASEGT. Trimming shortened V by 0 bases and J by 6 bases, and 14 bases separated the two germline ends. CDR3 in DNA: TGTGCCAGCAGTGAAGCGCGGTTACGCCGAAATGGCTACACCTTC. Amino acids: CASSEARLRRNGYTF.

Ten or more counts support this clonotype. This chain links TRBV7-9 with TRBJ2-2; the D is unclear. V lost 6 bases and J 3 bases, leaving 11 bases between the germline ends. This CDR3 has 14 amino acids. Germline V gene data show CDR1 as SEHNR and CDR2 as FQNEAQ (reference sequence). This chain's CDR3 is CASSPGWDTGELFF. The CDR3 bases are TGTGCCAGCAGTCCAGGATGGGACACCGGGGAGCTGTTTTTT.

This clonotype was recorded at least ten times. The chain joins TRBV5-5 to TRBJ1-2; D not certain. CDR1 is SGHKS and CDR2 is YYEKEE in the germline V gene (reference sequence). V was trimmed by 5 bases and J by 4 bases, leaving 21 bases between them. This CDR3 has 16 residues. The CDR3 reads CASSRTLTGKIYGYTF. The CDR3 bases are TGTGCCAGCAGTAGAACCCTGACCGGGAAGATCTATGGCTACACCTTC.

The chain carries TRBV6-5 and TRBJ1-6; D is undetermined. This CDR3 comprises 14 residues. CDR1 and CDR2 (germline): MNHEY, SVGAGI. V lost 6 bases and J 6 bases, leaving 12 bases between the germline ends. The CDR3 region has the DNA TGTGCCAGCAGAATAAAAGCCTCTAATTCACCCCTCCACTTT. As protein: CASRIKASNSPLHF.

The V and J genes are TRBV7-6 and TRBJ2-2; D ambiguous. Trimming took off 2 bases at V and 4 bases at J, with 5 bases between the two ends. Germline assignment: CDR1 SGHVS and CDR2 FNYEAQ. This CDR3 is built from 13 residues. CDR3 nucleotide sequence: TGTGCCAGCAGCTTAACGCCCACCGGGGAGCTGTTTTTT. Protein: CASSLTPTGELFF.